These 11 T cell receptor beta chains share one sample of origin, sequenced in a study of blood T cell repertoires in COVID-19. Assay: immunoSEQ multiplex PCR; the TCRdb copy retains only in-frame clones and omits some. The sample lists 250,000 or so clones; 92% were seen once. The specimen sequenced was peripheral blood. Every receptor here comes from a man aged 25-40 years with COVID-19, enrolled during active disease.

The gene calls are TRBV6-5 and TRBJ1-2; the match to TRBD1 covers 7 bases. V trimming: 2 bases; J trimming: 3 bases; junction bases outside the gene matches: 3. From germline, CDR1 is MNHEY and CDR2 SVGAGI. This CDR3 has 14 residues. The CDR3 DNA reads as TGTGCCAGCAGTTACAGGGGGCGGGACTATGGCTACACCTTC. Its translation is CASSYRGRDYGYTF.

In this sample, this clone turned up once. The V gene is TRBV3-1 (or the pseudogene TRBV3-2), the J gene TRBJ2-4; TRBD2 might be the D (6 bases). Germline V gene data show CDR1 as LGHDT and CDR2 as YNNKEL (reference sequence). The length of the CDR3 is 16 residues. Trimming pared 0 bases from V and 0 bases from J, leaving 9 bases between. The CDR3 region has the DNA TGTGCCAGCAGCCAAGATTGGGGGGTAGCCAAAAACATTCAGTACTTC. The encoded protein is CASSQDWGVAKNIQYF.

The V call is TRBV4-2, the J call TRBJ1-1; D may be TRBD1 (6 bases). Germline V gene lookup returns CDR1 LGHNA and CDR2 YNFKEQ. Trimming shortened V by 1 base and J by 4 bases, and 10 bases separated the two germline ends. CDR3 length equals 14 residues. The CDR3 coding sequence is TGTGCCAGCAGCCAAGGTCGACAGGTCACTGAAGCTTTCTTT. Its protein product is CASSQGRQVTEAFF.

The chain couples TRBV21-1 to TRBJ2-7; the DNA was not used to check the table's D call, TRBD2. TRBV21-1 is a known pseudogene. This CDR3 spans 19 amino acids. In DNA, the CDR3 is TGTGCCAGCAGCAAAGCGGCAGCGGGGGGCTCCTCTGCCTCCTACGAGCAGTACTTC. This translates into CASSKAAAGGSSASYEQYF.

A single count supports this clone. The V and J genes are TRBV6-1 and TRBJ1-1, with 10 bases identical to TRBD1. J gave up 4 bases and V 4 bases, and 21 bases lay outside the gene matches. This CDR3 has 20 residues. Germline CDR1 MNHNS, CDR2 SASEGT. As DNA, the CDR3 is TGTGCCAGCAGTGCCCGGGACAGGGGAAGTTCTCAGTTCGGGAGCACTGAAGCTTTCTTT. This gives the protein CASSARDRGSSQFGSTEAFF.

The V call is TRBV19, the J call TRBJ1-1; tentative D call: TRBD1 (5 bases). The germline V and J ends were trimmed by 4 bases and 0 bases, with 12 bases remaining between them. Germline V CDR1 and CDR2: LNHDA, SQIVND (reference sequence). This CDR3 contains 15 residues. CDR3 protein: CASSRQYRLNTEAFF. The DNA of the CDR3 is TGTGCCAGTAGTAGACAGTACAGACTGAACACTGAAGCTTTCTTT.

This clone showed up just once. The rearrangement links TRBV6-5 to TRBJ1-3; 9 nucleotides agree with TRBD1. This CDR3 has 16 amino acids. Germline V gene data show CDR1 as MNHEY and CDR2 as SVGAGI. The V and J ends lost 4 bases and 3 bases, in that order; junction bases with no gene match: 7. The CDR3 bases are TGTGCCAGCAGTTCAGGACAGGGGATCGGTGGAAACACCATATATTTT. It specifies CASSSGQGIGGNTIYF.

This clone was counted a single time. The CDR3 coding sequence is TGTGCCAGCTGGCCGGGACAGGGGTTCACTGAAGCTTTCTTT. It yields the protein CASWPGQGFTEAFF. The chain has TRBV7-9 and TRBJ1-1, with 10 bases identical to TRBD1. The length of the CDR3 is 14 residues. The trim removed 8 bases at V and 4 bases at J, leaving 7 bases unmatched. Germline CDR1 SEHNR, CDR2 FQNEAQ (reference sequence).

The chain is built from TRBV30 and TRBJ1-2; D not resolved. Germline CDR1 GTSNPN, CDR2 SVGIG (reference sequence). The CDR3 totals 11 residues. CDR3 protein: CAYDIHYGYTF. CDR3 bases: TGTGCTTATGACATCCACTATGGCTACACCTTC.

This clone was recorded a few times. This chain uses TRBV5-4 with TRBJ2-7, with 9 bases identical to TRBD2. J gave up 0 bases and V 2 bases, and 3 bases lay outside the gene matches. The CDR3 extends over 15 amino acids. Germline V gives CDR1 SGHNT, CDR2 YYREEE (reference sequence). The chain's CDR3 is CASSFGGGASYEQYF. CDR3 bases: TGTGCCAGCAGCTTCGGCGGGGGGGCCTCCTACGAGCAGTACTTC.

The V and J genes are TRBV10-2 and TRBJ2-1, with D perhaps TRBD1 (5 bases). V gave up 6 bases and J gave up 5 bases, with 17 bases separating them. Per germline, CDR1 WSHSY and CDR2 SAAADI. The CDR3 runs to 15 residues. CDR3 sequence reads: CASSDLGRVNNEQFF. The CDR3 region has the DNA TGCGCCAGCAGCGACCTGGGCAGGGTGAACAATGAGCAGTTCTTC.